This TCR beta chain was captured by sequencing in a study of Graves' ophthalmopathy and Graves' hyperthyroidism. Points from the study as a whole: A 13-signature model separated ophthalmopathy from stable hyperthyroidism, reaching approximately 88% sensitivity and 75% to 83% specificity cross-validated.

For this clonotype: Its antigen is still unknown.

The authors amplified TCR beta CDR3 regions, and they did so from RNA transcripts for repertoire sequencing. HTBI-primed RT-PCR formed the first round, and a multiplex PCR formed the second. TCRdb fed the multiplex PCR reads into MiXCR, producing one record per CDR3 protein. The sample consists of 1 million to 1.3 million distinct CDR3 sequences, approximately 35% of them appearing once. Losses at the gene ends were 4 bases for V and 3 bases for J; bases not matched to a gene: 9. The CDR3 contains 15 residues. CDR1 and CDR2 (germline): SGHDT, YYEEEE. Source material: peripheral blood or thyroid tissue (not recorded which). This receptor was taken from an adult man with Graves' hyperthyroidism. The chain combines TRBV5-6 with TRBJ2-7; 8 bases are a match to TRBD1. The CDR3 DNA reads TGTGCCAGCAGCAGAAATGACAGGGGAGGCTACGAGCAGTACTTC. This gives the protein CASSRNDRGGYEQYF.